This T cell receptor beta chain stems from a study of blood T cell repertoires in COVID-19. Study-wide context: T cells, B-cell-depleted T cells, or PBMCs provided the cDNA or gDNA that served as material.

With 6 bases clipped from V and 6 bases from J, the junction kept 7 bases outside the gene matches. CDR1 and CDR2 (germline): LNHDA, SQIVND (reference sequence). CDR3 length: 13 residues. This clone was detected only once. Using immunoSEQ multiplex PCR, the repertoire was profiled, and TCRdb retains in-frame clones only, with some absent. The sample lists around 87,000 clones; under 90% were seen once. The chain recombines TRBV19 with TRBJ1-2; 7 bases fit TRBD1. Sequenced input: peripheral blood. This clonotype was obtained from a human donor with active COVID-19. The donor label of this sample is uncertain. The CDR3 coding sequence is TGTGCCAGTAGGCCCCAGGGGGTCGATGGCTACACCTTC. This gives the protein CASRPQGVDGYTF.